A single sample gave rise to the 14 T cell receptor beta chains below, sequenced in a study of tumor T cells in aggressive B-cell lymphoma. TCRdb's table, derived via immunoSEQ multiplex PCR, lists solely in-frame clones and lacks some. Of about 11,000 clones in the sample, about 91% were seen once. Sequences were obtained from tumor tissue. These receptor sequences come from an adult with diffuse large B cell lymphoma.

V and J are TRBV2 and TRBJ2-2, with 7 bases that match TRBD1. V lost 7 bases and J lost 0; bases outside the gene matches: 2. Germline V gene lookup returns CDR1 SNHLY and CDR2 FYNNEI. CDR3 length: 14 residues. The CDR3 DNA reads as TGTGCCAGCACGGGACAGTCGAACACCGGGGAGCTGTTTTTT. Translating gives CASTGQSNTGELFF. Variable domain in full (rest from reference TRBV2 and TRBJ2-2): EPEVTQTPSHQVTQMGQEVILRCVPISNHLYFYWYRQILGQKVEFLVSFYNNEISEKSEIFDDQFSVERPDGSNFTLKIRSTKLEDSAMYFCASTGQSNTGELFFGEGSRLTVL.

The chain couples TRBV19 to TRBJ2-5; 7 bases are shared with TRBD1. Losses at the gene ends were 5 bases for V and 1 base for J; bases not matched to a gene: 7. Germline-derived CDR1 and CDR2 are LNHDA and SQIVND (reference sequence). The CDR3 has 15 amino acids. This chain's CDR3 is CASSGRTGPQETQYF. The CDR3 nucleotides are TGTGCCAGTAGTGGCAGGACAGGCCCCCAAGAGACCCAGTACTTC.

CDR3 bases: TGCGCCAGCAGCCAGACGACTAGCGGGAGTGTCGATGAGCAGTTCTTC. Protein: CASSQTTSGSVDEQFF. V is TRBV4-1 and J is TRBJ2-1, with 12 bases identical to TRBD2. The germline V gene has CDR1 MGHRA and CDR2 YSYEKL. V lost 3 bases to trimming and J lost 8 bases; unmatched junction nucleotides: 8. The CDR3 has 16 amino acids.

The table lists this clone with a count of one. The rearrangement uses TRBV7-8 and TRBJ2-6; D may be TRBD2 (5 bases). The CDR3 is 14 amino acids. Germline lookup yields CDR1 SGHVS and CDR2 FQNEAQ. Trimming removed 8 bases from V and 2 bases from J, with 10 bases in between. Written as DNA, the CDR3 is TGTGCCAGCGCCGGACTCGCTGGGGCCAACGTCCTGACTTTC. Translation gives CASAGLAGANVLTF.

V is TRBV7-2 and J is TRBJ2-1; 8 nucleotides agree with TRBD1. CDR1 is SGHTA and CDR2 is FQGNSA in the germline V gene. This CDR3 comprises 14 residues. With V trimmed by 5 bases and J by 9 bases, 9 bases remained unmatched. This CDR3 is CASSKGQGMSEQFF. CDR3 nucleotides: TGTGCCAGCAGCAAAGGACAGGGAATGAGTGAGCAGTTCTTC.

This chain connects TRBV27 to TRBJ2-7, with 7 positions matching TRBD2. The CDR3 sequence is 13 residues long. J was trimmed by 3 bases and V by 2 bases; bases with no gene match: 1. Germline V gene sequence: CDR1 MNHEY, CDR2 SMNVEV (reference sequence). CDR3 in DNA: TGTGCCAGCAGTTTACTAGCGGACTACGAGCAGTACTTC. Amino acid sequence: CASSLLADYEQYF.

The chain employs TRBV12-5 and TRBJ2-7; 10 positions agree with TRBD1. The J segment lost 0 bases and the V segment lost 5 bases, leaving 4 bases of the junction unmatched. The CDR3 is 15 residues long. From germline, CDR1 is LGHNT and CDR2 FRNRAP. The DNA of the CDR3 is TGTGCTAGTGGTACGGGACAGGGGCACTCCTACGAGCAGTACTTC. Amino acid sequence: CASGTGQGHSYEQYF.

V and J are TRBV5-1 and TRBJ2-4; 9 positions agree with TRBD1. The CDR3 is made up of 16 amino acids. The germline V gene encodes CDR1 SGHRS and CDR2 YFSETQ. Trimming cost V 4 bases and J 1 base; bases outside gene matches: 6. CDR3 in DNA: TGCGCCAGCAGCCGGACAGGGGAATGGGCCAAAAACATTCAGTACTTC. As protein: CASSRTGEWAKNIQYF.

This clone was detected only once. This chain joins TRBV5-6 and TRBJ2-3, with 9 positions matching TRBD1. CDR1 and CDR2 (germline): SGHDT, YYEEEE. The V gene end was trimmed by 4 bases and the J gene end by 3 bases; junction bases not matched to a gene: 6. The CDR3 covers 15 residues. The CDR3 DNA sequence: TGTGCCAGCAGCGCCGGGACAGGGATTACAGATACGCAGTATTTT. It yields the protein CASSAGTGITDTQYF.

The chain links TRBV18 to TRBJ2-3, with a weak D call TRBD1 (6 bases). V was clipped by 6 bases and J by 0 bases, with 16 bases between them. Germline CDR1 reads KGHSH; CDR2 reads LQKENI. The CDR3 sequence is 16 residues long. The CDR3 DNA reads TGTGCCAGCTCCCAGACCGGGACACATAGCACAGATACGCAGTATTTT. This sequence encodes CASSQTGTHSTDTQYF. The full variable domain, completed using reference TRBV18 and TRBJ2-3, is NAGVMQNPRHLVRRRGQEARLRCSPMKGHSHVYWYRQLPEEGLKFMVYLQKENIIDESGMPKERFSAEFPKEGPSILRIQQVVRGDSAAYFCASSQTGTHSTDTQYFGPGTRLTVL.

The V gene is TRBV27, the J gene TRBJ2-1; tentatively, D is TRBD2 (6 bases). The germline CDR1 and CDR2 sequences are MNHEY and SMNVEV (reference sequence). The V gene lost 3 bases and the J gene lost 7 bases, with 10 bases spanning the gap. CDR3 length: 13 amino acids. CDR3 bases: TGTGCCAGCAGTTTGAGCGGGCCGAATGAGCAGTTCTTC. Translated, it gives CASSLSGPNEQFF.

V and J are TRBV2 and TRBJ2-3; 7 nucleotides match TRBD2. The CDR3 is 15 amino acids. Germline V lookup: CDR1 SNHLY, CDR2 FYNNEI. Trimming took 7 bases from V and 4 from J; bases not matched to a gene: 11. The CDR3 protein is CASTPSARGADTQYF. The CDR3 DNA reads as TGTGCCAGCACCCCTTCGGCCCGGGGGGCAGATACGCAGTATTTT.

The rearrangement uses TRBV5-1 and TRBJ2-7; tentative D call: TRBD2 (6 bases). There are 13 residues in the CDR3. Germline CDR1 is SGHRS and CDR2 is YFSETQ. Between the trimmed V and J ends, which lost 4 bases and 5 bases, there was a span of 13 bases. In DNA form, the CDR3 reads TGCGCCAGCAGCAGCGGACTATTGGACGAGCAGTACTTC. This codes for CASSSGLLDEQYF.

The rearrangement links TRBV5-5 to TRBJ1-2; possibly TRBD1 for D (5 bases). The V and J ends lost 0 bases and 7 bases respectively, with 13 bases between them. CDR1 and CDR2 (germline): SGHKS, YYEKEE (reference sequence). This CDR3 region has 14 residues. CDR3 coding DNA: TGTGCCAGCAGCTTGGGGGGCAGGTGGTCTGGCTACACCTTC. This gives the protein CASSLGGRWSGYTF.